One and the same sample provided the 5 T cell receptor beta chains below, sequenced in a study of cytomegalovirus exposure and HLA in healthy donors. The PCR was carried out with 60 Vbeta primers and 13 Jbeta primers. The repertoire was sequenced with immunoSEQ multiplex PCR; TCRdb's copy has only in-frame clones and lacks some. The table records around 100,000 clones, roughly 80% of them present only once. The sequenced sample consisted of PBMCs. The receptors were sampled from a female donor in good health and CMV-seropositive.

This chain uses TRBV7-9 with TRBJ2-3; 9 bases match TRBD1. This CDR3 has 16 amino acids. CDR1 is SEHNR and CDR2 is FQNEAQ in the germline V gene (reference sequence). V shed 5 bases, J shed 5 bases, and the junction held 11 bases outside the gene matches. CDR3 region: CASSLSPGQGRDTQYF. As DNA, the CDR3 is TGTGCCAGCAGCCTCTCACCGGGACAGGGCAGAGATACGCAGTATTTT.

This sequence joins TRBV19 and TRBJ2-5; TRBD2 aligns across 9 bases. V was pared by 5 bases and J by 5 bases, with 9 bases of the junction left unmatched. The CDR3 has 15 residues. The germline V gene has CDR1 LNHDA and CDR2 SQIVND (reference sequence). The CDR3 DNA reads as TGTGCCAGTAGTCTCACCCTAGCGGGACGGGAGACCCAGTACTTC. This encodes CASSLTLAGRETQYF.

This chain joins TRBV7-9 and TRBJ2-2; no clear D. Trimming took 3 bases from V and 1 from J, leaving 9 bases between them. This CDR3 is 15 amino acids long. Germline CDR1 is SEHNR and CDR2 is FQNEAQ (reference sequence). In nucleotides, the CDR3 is TGTGCCAGCAGCTTCTGGGCCGGGAACACCGGGGAGCTGTTTTTT. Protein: CASSFWAGNTGELFF.

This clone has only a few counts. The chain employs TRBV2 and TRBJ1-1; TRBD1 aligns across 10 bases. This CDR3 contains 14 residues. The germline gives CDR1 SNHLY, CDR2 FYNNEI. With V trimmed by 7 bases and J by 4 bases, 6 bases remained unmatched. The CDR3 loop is CASISGQGGTEAFF. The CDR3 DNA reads TGTGCCAGCATTTCCGGACAGGGGGGCACTGAAGCTTTCTTT.

CDR3 sequence: CASSRRQMNTEAFF. The CDR3 DNA sequence: TGTGCCAGCAGCCGAAGACAGATGAACACTGAAGCTTTCTTT. The chain joins TRBV7-2 to TRBJ1-1; maybe TRBD1 (5 bases). Looked up from germline, CDR1 is SGHTA and CDR2 is FQGNSA. CDR3 length: 14 residues. Trimming removed 5 bases from V and 0 bases from J, with 10 bases in between.